A selection of T cell receptor beta chains follows, all from one sample in a study of PD-1 blockade in classical Hodgkin lymphoma. Repertoires were generated with immunoSEQ multiplex PCR, while TCRdb's copy carries only in-frame clones and drops some. The sample carries over 70,000 clones, approximately 90% recorded once. Sequencing used peripheral blood mononuclear cells (PBMCs), obtained before the fourth cycle of nivolumab. These receptors were taken from a human donor with classical Hodgkin lymphoma. Both conserved end residues are part of each CDR3. The order of the fields is V gene, CDR3 length, J gene, D gene, clone size, CDR3 DNA, CDR3 protein. D genes are given only for firm matches. Not all rows give a size; the values are once, few, many and, for expanded clones, a class.

v_call: TRBV9; cdr3_length: 13; j_call: TRBJ1-1; d_call: TRBD1; clone_size: -; cdr3_nt: TGTGCCAGCAGGAGCACAGGGGGCACTGAAGCTTTCTTT; cdr3_aa: CASRSTGGTEAFF
v_call: TRBV15; cdr3_length: 16; j_call: TRBJ1-5; d_call: TRBD1; clone_size: -; cdr3_nt: TGTGCCACCAGCAGCCCGGGACAGGGGGCCTTTCAGCCCCAGCATTTT; cdr3_aa: CATSSPGQGAFQPQHF
v_call: TRBV7-3; cdr3_length: 14; j_call: TRBJ2-1; d_call: -; clone_size: -; cdr3_nt: TGTGCCAGCAGCTTATGGGGTTCGTACAATGAGCAGTTCTTC; cdr3_aa: CASSLWGSYNEQFF
v_call: TRBV7-2; cdr3_length: 15; j_call: TRBJ1-5; d_call: TRBD1; clone_size: -; cdr3_nt: TGTGCCAGCAGCACACGACAGGGAGGGGGTCAGCCCCAGCATTTT; cdr3_aa: CASSTRQGGGQPQHF
v_call: TRBV30; cdr3_length: 18; j_call: TRBJ2-7; d_call: TRBD1; clone_size: -; cdr3_nt: TGTGCCTGGAGTGTACTGAGAGGCGACGGACAGGGAGCCTACGAGCAGTACTTC; cdr3_aa: CAWSVLRGDGQGAYEQYF
v_call: TRBV28; cdr3_length: 14; j_call: TRBJ2-7; d_call: -; clone_size: -; cdr3_nt: TGCGCCAGCACCGGAGACAGTCTTGCGTCCGAGCAGTACTTC; cdr3_aa: CASTGDSLASEQYF
v_call: TRBV30; cdr3_length: 15; j_call: TRBJ1-2; d_call: -; clone_size: -; cdr3_nt: TGTGCCTGGGGGAGCCCAGGGGATTGGGCCTATGGCTACACCTTC; cdr3_aa: CAWGSPGDWAYGYTF
v_call: TRBV15; cdr3_length: 16; j_call: TRBJ2-3; d_call: -; clone_size: -; cdr3_nt: TGTGCCACCAGCAGAGATAGGGTGGGGGGGCCAGATACGCAGTATTTT; cdr3_aa: CATSRDRVGGPDTQYF
v_call: TRBV4-3; cdr3_length: 14; j_call: TRBJ1-1; d_call: -; clone_size: -; cdr3_nt: TGCGCCAGCAGCCAGTCCACTGTGAACACTGAAGCTTTCTTT; cdr3_aa: CASSQSTVNTEAFF
v_call: TRBV6-6; cdr3_length: 13; j_call: TRBJ2-1; d_call: -; clone_size: -; cdr3_nt: TGTGCCAGCAGTTACCCGACAGTTAATGAGCAGTTCTTC; cdr3_aa: CASSYPTVNEQFF
v_call: TRBV28; cdr3_length: 12; j_call: TRBJ1-2; d_call: TRBD1; clone_size: few; cdr3_nt: TGTGCCAGCAGGGACAGGGGGCATGGCTACACCTTC; cdr3_aa: CASRDRGHGYTF
v_call: TRBV11-2; cdr3_length: 13; j_call: TRBJ1-1; d_call: -; clone_size: -; cdr3_nt: TGTGCCAGCAGCTTAGACGCGAACACTGAAGCTTTCTTT; cdr3_aa: CASSLDANTEAFF
v_call: TRBV5-1; cdr3_length: 15; j_call: TRBJ2-7; d_call: TRBD1; clone_size: -; cdr3_nt: TGCGCCAGCAGCTTGGAGGGACAGGTTCATTACGAGCAGTACTTC; cdr3_aa: CASSLEGQVHYEQYF
v_call: TRBV4-2; cdr3_length: 15; j_call: TRBJ2-7; d_call: TRBD1; clone_size: -; cdr3_nt: TGTGCCAGCAGCCAAGGGGACAGGGGTGCCTACGAGCAGTACTTC; cdr3_aa: CASSQGDRGAYEQYF
v_call: TRBV18; cdr3_length: 14; j_call: TRBJ1-2; d_call: TRBD1; clone_size: -; cdr3_nt: TGTGCCAGCTCGGCCGGGACAGGGGTCCATGGCTACACCTTC; cdr3_aa: CASSAGTGVHGYTF
v_call: TRBV4-3; cdr3_length: 16; j_call: TRBJ2-5; d_call: TRBD1; clone_size: -; cdr3_nt: TGCGCCAGCAGCCAAGAGGGACAGGGGGTCCGGGAGACCCAGTACTTC; cdr3_aa: CASSQEGQGVRETQYF
v_call: TRBV5-4; cdr3_length: 16; j_call: TRBJ2-5; d_call: TRBD1; clone_size: -; cdr3_nt: TGTGCCAGCAGCTTCCGGACAGGGGGGTACCAAGAGACCCAGTACTTC; cdr3_aa: CASSFRTGGYQETQYF
v_call: TRBV7-9; cdr3_length: 16; j_call: TRBJ2-5; d_call: -; clone_size: once; cdr3_nt: TGTGCCAGCAGCCCCCCTCGGGACACACTCCAAGAGACCCAGTACTTC; cdr3_aa: CASSPPRDTLQETQYF
v_call: TRBV6-5; cdr3_length: 15; j_call: TRBJ1-1; d_call: -; clone_size: -; cdr3_nt: TGTGCCAGCAGTTTCCTAGGGGGGGTGAACACTGAAGCTTTCTTT; cdr3_aa: CASSFLGGVNTEAFF
v_call: TRBV15; cdr3_length: 18; j_call: TRBJ1-2; d_call: TRBD1; clone_size: -; cdr3_nt: TGTGCCACCAGCGCGGACAGGGGGCTTGAAGTGGGGACCTATGGCTACACCTTC; cdr3_aa: CATSADRGLEVGTYGYTF
v_call: TRBV5-1; cdr3_length: 13; j_call: TRBJ1-1; d_call: TRBD1; clone_size: once; cdr3_nt: TGCGCCAGCGGACAGGGGGTGAACACTGAAGCTTTCTTT; cdr3_aa: CASGQGVNTEAFF
v_call: TRBV29-1; cdr3_length: 14; j_call: TRBJ2-1; d_call: TRBD2; clone_size: -; cdr3_nt: TGCAGCGTTCCGACTAGCGGGGAAATCGGCGAGCAGTTCTTC; cdr3_aa: CSVPTSGEIGEQFF
v_call: TRBV10-3; cdr3_length: 14; j_call: TRBJ2-1; d_call: TRBD1; clone_size: -; cdr3_nt: TGTGCCATCACAGAACAGGGGGTGGGGAATGAGCAGTTCTTC; cdr3_aa: CAITEQGVGNEQFF
v_call: TRBV19; cdr3_length: 16; j_call: TRBJ1-5; d_call: -; clone_size: few; cdr3_nt: TGTGCCAGTAGTATAGTTGGGGCAGGGGATGATCAGCCCCAGCATTTT; cdr3_aa: CASSIVGAGDDQPQHF
v_call: TRBV9; cdr3_length: 16; j_call: TRBJ2-1; d_call: -; clone_size: -; cdr3_nt: TGTGCCAGCAGCGACCTCCGACAAGGCTCCTACAATGAGCAGTTCTTC; cdr3_aa: CASSDLRQGSYNEQFF
v_call: TRBV21-1; cdr3_length: 17; j_call: TRBJ2-7; d_call: -; clone_size: -; cdr3_nt: TGTGCCAGCAGCAAAAAACCCGGGTCAGGGACCTCCTACGAGCAGTACTTC; cdr3_aa: CASSKKPGSGTSYEQYF
v_call: TRBV6-1; cdr3_length: 16; j_call: TRBJ1-3; d_call: -; clone_size: -; cdr3_nt: TGTGCCAGCAGTGGGGGGAGACTTAGCTCTGGAAACACCATATATTTT; cdr3_aa: CASSGGRLSSGNTIYF
v_call: TRBV5-4; cdr3_length: 16; j_call: TRBJ2-2; d_call: TRBD1; clone_size: -; cdr3_nt: TGTGCCAGCAGCCCTTGGACAGGGGGAGACACCGGGGAGCTGTTTTTT; cdr3_aa: CASSPWTGGDTGELFF
v_call: TRBV7-6; cdr3_length: 17; j_call: TRBJ2-7; d_call: -; clone_size: -; cdr3_nt: TGTGCCAGCAGCTTACCTCGGCCAGGCGCCGGCTCCTACGAGCAGTACTTC; cdr3_aa: CASSLPRPGAGSYEQYF
v_call: TRBV13; cdr3_length: 16; j_call: TRBJ2-7; d_call: -; clone_size: once; cdr3_nt: TGTGCCAGCACCCCATTCGTCGGGGGGCATCGGAACGAGCAGTACTTC; cdr3_aa: CASTPFVGGHRNEQYF
v_call: TRBV11-2; cdr3_length: 18; j_call: TRBJ2-2; d_call: -; clone_size: -; cdr3_nt: TGTGCCAGCAGCTTAGACGGTGGGGGGAATAAGTTCACCGGGGAGCTGTTTTTT; cdr3_aa: CASSLDGGGNKFTGELFF
v_call: TRBV19; cdr3_length: 17; j_call: TRBJ2-7; d_call: TRBD1; clone_size: -; cdr3_nt: TGTGCCAGTAGTATAGAACGCCCCGGGACAGGAGACTACGAGCAGTACTTC; cdr3_aa: CASSIERPGTGDYEQYF
v_call: TRBV27; cdr3_length: 15; j_call: TRBJ2-1; d_call: -; clone_size: once; cdr3_nt: TGTGCCAGCAGTTCCCTAGGACGGATATACAATGAGCAGTTCTTC; cdr3_aa: CASSSLGRIYNEQFF
v_call: TRBV6-1; cdr3_length: 16; j_call: TRBJ2-2; d_call: TRBD2; clone_size: -; cdr3_nt: TGTGCCAGCAGTGAAATAGCGGGCCAGAACACCGGGGAGCTGTTTTTT; cdr3_aa: CASSEIAGQNTGELFF
v_call: TRBV20-1; cdr3_length: 11; j_call: TRBJ2-3; d_call: -; clone_size: -; cdr3_nt: TGCAGTGCTAGTTATACAGATACGCAGTATTTT; cdr3_aa: CSASYTDTQYF
v_call: TRBV19; cdr3_length: 14; j_call: TRBJ1-1; d_call: -; clone_size: -; cdr3_nt: TGTGCCAGTGGTAAAGGACAGACGAACACTGAAGCTTTCTTT; cdr3_aa: CASGKGQTNTEAFF
v_call: TRBV5-1; cdr3_length: 15; j_call: TRBJ1-4; d_call: TRBD1; clone_size: -; cdr3_nt: TGCGCCAGCAGCCTCATTCAAGGGGGCGATGAAAAACTGTTTTTT; cdr3_aa: CASSLIQGGDEKLFF
v_call: TRBV4-1; cdr3_length: 13; j_call: TRBJ2-3; d_call: -; clone_size: once; cdr3_nt: TGCGCCAGCAGCCCTAGTCCGACAGATACGCAGTATTTT; cdr3_aa: CASSPSPTDTQYF
v_call: TRBV7-2; cdr3_length: 15; j_call: TRBJ2-5; d_call: TRBD2; clone_size: -; cdr3_nt: TGTGCCAGCAGCTTACCCGTGGGGCGGGGGGAGACCCAGTACTTC; cdr3_aa: CASSLPVGRGETQYF
v_call: TRBV7-2; cdr3_length: 15; j_call: TRBJ2-3; d_call: TRBD2; clone_size: -; cdr3_nt: TGTGCCAGCAGCCAGCGACTAGCGGGGGTAGATACGCAGTATTTT; cdr3_aa: CASSQRLAGVDTQYF
v_call: TRBV13; cdr3_length: 15; j_call: TRBJ2-7; d_call: -; clone_size: -; cdr3_nt: TGTGCCAGCAGCTTATCAGGTCTTAACTCCTACGAGCAGTACTTC; cdr3_aa: CASSLSGLNSYEQYF
v_call: TRBV21-1; cdr3_length: 15; j_call: TRBJ1-1; d_call: -; clone_size: -; cdr3_nt: TGTGCCAGCAGCGCCGGGACAGGGTCTATGACTGAAGCTTTCTTT; cdr3_aa: CASSAGTGSMTEAFF
v_call: TRBV19; cdr3_length: 15; j_call: TRBJ1-2; d_call: -; clone_size: -; cdr3_nt: TGTGCCAGTAGCAACAATCTGGGGTCCCTTGAGGGTGACACCTTC; cdr3_aa: CASSNNLGSLEGDTF
v_call: TRBV20-1; cdr3_length: 9; j_call: TRBJ1-2; d_call: -; clone_size: large; cdr3_nt: TGCAGTGGTCCCTATGGCTACACCTTC; cdr3_aa: CSGPYGYTF
v_call: TRBV19; cdr3_length: 16; j_call: TRBJ1-1; d_call: -; clone_size: -; cdr3_nt: TGTGCCAGTAACCGGGCAGGGGTGACATTGAACACTGAAGCTTTCTTT; cdr3_aa: CASNRAGVTLNTEAFF
v_call: TRBV7-8; cdr3_length: 15; j_call: TRBJ1-3; d_call: -; clone_size: -; cdr3_nt: TGTGCCAGCAGCCCGGGACGGTTCTCTGGAAACACCATATATTTT; cdr3_aa: CASSPGRFSGNTIYF
v_call: TRBV4-1; cdr3_length: 15; j_call: TRBJ2-7; d_call: TRBD1; clone_size: -; cdr3_nt: TGCGCCAGCAGCCAAGATAAGGCAGGGGGCTACGAGCAGTACTTC; cdr3_aa: CASSQDKAGGYEQYF
v_call: TRBV28; cdr3_length: 14; j_call: TRBJ1-2; d_call: TRBD1; clone_size: -; cdr3_nt: TGTGCCAGCAGATCGGGACAGCCCTTAGGAGGCTACACCTTC; cdr3_aa: CASRSGQPLGGYTF
v_call: TRBV5-6; cdr3_length: 15; j_call: TRBJ1-5; d_call: -; clone_size: -; cdr3_nt: TGTGCCAGCAGCTTTTATTCCAGGACCGATCAGCCCCAGCATTTT; cdr3_aa: CASSFYSRTDQPQHF
v_call: TRBV5-1; cdr3_length: 16; j_call: TRBJ1-4; d_call: -; clone_size: -; cdr3_nt: TGCGCCAGCAGCTTGGGAAACAGGCTAATGGGCGGAAAACTGTTTTTT; cdr3_aa: CASSLGNRLMGGKLFF
v_call: TRBV11-2; cdr3_length: 15; j_call: TRBJ2-1; d_call: TRBD2; clone_size: -; cdr3_nt: TGTGCCAGCAGCTTACTAGCGGGGGCCACGGCACTGGCGTTCTTC; cdr3_aa: CASSLLAGATALAFF
v_call: TRBV30; cdr3_length: 13; j_call: TRBJ2-1; d_call: TRBD2; clone_size: -; cdr3_nt: TGTGCCTGGGATAGCGGGTCCTACAATGAGCAGTTCTTC; cdr3_aa: CAWDSGSYNEQFF
v_call: TRBV25-1; cdr3_length: 16; j_call: TRBJ2-3; d_call: TRBD1; clone_size: -; cdr3_nt: TGTGCCAGCAGTGCCTTGACAGGGGCCCTCACAGATACGCAGTATTTT; cdr3_aa: CASSALTGALTDTQYF
v_call: TRBV29-1; cdr3_length: 12; j_call: TRBJ1-3; d_call: -; clone_size: -; cdr3_nt: TGCAGCGTTGAAAGTATTGGAAACACCATATATTTT; cdr3_aa: CSVESIGNTIYF
v_call: TRBV4-2; cdr3_length: 15; j_call: TRBJ2-5; d_call: -; clone_size: -; cdr3_nt: TGTGCCAGCAGCCAAGGTCGGGCAGGCGGGGAGACCCAGTACTTC; cdr3_aa: CASSQGRAGGETQYF
v_call: TRBV28; cdr3_length: 18; j_call: TRBJ1-6; d_call: TRBD1; clone_size: -; cdr3_nt: TGTGCCAGCAGTTCCGTCCGGGACAGGGTTTCAGCTCAATCACCCCTCCACTTT; cdr3_aa: CASSSVRDRVSAQSPLHF
v_call: TRBV27; cdr3_length: 16; j_call: TRBJ2-1; d_call: TRBD2; clone_size: -; cdr3_nt: TGTGCCAGCAGCTTAAACAGCGGGGGGGGCGGAACTGAGCAGTTCTTC; cdr3_aa: CASSLNSGGGGTEQFF
v_call: TRBV30; cdr3_length: 11; j_call: TRBJ1-2; d_call: -; clone_size: few; cdr3_nt: TGTGCCTGGAGTGTTAACTATGGCTACACCTTC; cdr3_aa: CAWSVNYGYTF
v_call: TRBV5-1; cdr3_length: 14; j_call: TRBJ2-3; d_call: TRBD1; clone_size: -; cdr3_nt: TGCGCCAGCAGCCCGGGACAGTCGTCAGATACGCAGTATTTT; cdr3_aa: CASSPGQSSDTQYF
v_call: TRBV10-3; cdr3_length: 13; j_call: TRBJ1-2; d_call: -; clone_size: -; cdr3_nt: TGTGCCACCACGGGGGACCTCGAATATGGCTACACCTTC; cdr3_aa: CATTGDLEYGYTF